A selection of T cell receptor beta chains follows, all from one sample in a study of blood T cell repertoires in COVID-19. Using immunoSEQ multiplex PCR, the repertoire was profiled, and TCRdb retains in-frame clones only, with some absent. In the table there are 99,000 or so clones, approximately 91% of which are singletons. The sequenced sample was peripheral blood. Receptor source: a human donor in a cohort sampled during active COVID-19. The CDR3 runs from the conserved cysteine through the conserved F or W. Each record gives: V gene, J gene, CDR3 protein.

V gene: TRBV5-1; J gene: TRBJ2-1; CDR3 protein: CASSLSGLAAYNEQFF
V gene: TRBV7-3; J gene: TRBJ2-5; CDR3 protein: CASSLSSSGRETQYF
V gene: TRBV11-1; J gene: TRBJ1-2; CDR3 protein: CASSPGLGYTF
V gene: TRBV7-2; J gene: TRBJ1-2; CDR3 protein: CASSLARGLSGYTF
V gene: TRBV9; J gene: TRBJ2-1; CDR3 protein: CASSVGTSGGVRDEQFF
V gene: TRBV28; J gene: TRBJ2-1; CDR3 protein: CASSWLRLTYNEQFF
V gene: TRBV9; J gene: TRBJ2-1; CDR3 protein: CASSFSSGTSPYNEQFF
V gene: TRBV13; J gene: TRBJ1-1; CDR3 protein: CASSLVVGGVDTEAFF
V gene: TRBV28; J gene: TRBJ1-5; CDR3 protein: CASRRQGGNQPQHF
V gene: TRBV11-2; J gene: TRBJ2-1; CDR3 protein: CASSLRYGTGGLTDEQFF
V gene: TRBV2; J gene: TRBJ1-4; CDR3 protein: CASSEDRGRGEKLFF
V gene: TRBV4-2; J gene: TRBJ2-7; CDR3 protein: CASSQGLADYEQYF
V gene: TRBV11-2; J gene: TRBJ1-5; CDR3 protein: CASSQGQSQPQHF